This TCR beta chain was captured in a study of control samples from healthy donors and cancer patients. Germline V lookup: CDR1 SGHTA, CDR2 FQGTGA. V was shortened by 1 base and J by 4 bases, with 15 bases between the two germline ends. The CDR3 spans 16 residues. The method was immunoSEQ multiplex PCR; TCRdb's version includes in-frame clones alone and lacks a portion of them. Of 400,000 to 450,000 clones detected, around nine tenths appear once; the ten largest clones hold about 6.3%. The rearrangement joins TRBV7-3 to TRBJ2-3; no definite D call. The sequence was obtained from a man aged 35 to 55 with head and neck cancer. Source material: PBMCs. The CDR3 nucleotides are TGTGCCAGCAGCTTAAATGGGCGAGCTAACGCAGATACGCAGTATTTT. The encoded protein is CASSLNGRANADTQYF. Variable domain in full (rest from reference TRBV7-3 and TRBJ2-3): GAGVSQTPSNKVTEKGKYVELRCDPISGHTALYWYRQSLGQGPEFLIYFQGTGAADDSGLPNDRFFAVRPEGSVSTLKIQRTERGDSAVYLCASSLNGRANADTQYFGPGTRLTVL.